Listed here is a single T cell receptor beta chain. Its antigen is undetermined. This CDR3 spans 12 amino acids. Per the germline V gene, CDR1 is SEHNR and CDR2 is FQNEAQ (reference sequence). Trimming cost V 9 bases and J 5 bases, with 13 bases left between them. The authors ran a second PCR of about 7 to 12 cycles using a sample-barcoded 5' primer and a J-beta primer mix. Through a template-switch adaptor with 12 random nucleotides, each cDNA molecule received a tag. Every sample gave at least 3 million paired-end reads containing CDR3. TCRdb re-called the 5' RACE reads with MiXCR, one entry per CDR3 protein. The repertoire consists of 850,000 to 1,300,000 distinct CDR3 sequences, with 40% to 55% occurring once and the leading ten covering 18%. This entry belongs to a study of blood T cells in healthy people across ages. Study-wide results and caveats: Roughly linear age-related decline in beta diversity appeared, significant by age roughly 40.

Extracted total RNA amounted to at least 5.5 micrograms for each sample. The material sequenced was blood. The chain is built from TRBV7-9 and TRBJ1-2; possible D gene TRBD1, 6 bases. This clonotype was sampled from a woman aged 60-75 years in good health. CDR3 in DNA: TGTGCCAGTAACAGGGAGGGATATGGCTACACCTTC. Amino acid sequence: CASNREGYGYTF.